This T cell receptor beta chain was observed in a study of T cell repertoires in cytomegalovirus infection. Findings and limits, study-wide: Across the ex vivo response, the dominant clonotypes were HLA-C-restricted CMV-specific TCR beta clonotypes.

TCRdb called the reads again in MiXCR, with one record for every CDR3 protein. The data hold approximately 1,000,000 distinct CDR3 sequences, with roughly 31% observed a single time. Concerning this clonotype: Its antigen is still unknown.

The V and J ends lost 6 bases and 6 bases, in that order; junction bases with no gene match: 10. CDR1 is MNHEY, CDR2 SVGEGT, per germline. The CDR3 has 14 amino acids. This chain connects TRBV6-2 or TRBV6-3 to TRBJ2-7, with 8 bases that match TRBD2. Sequences were derived from cultured CD8+ T cells from PBMCs, sampled from culture after CMV antigen stimulation. This TCR was sampled from a human donor in good health (CMV status not recorded). Some clones in this sample may be carry-over from other donors' samples. The DNA of the CDR3 is TGTGCCAGCAGCCCCTCAGCGGGGGTTCCCGAGCAGTACTTC. Amino acid sequence: CASSPSAGVPEQYF.